This T cell receptor beta chain was observed in a study of T cells after somatic rescue of genetic block. This clone has a single count. CDR3 length: 14 residues. Germline loops: CDR1 SGHNT, CDR2 YYREEE (reference sequence). V was clipped by 5 bases and J by 5 bases; unmatched bases: 5. Only in-frame clones appear in the TCRdb table, and some are missing; sequencing was by immunoSEQ multiplex PCR. The table has about 72,000 clones, roughly 91% seen once. The sequence derives from a man younger than 40. Sample: peripheral blood mononuclear cells (PBMCs). V is TRBV5-4 and J is TRBJ2-2; 8 bases fit TRBD1. In nucleotides, the CDR3 is TGTGCCAGCAGTGGACAGGGTACGACCGGGGAGCTGTTTTTT. Its protein product is CASSGQGTTGELFF. Full variable domain (rest looked up from reference TRBV5-4 and TRBJ2-2): ETGVTQSPTHLIKTRGQQVTLRCSSQSGHNTVSWYQQALGQGPQFIFQYYREEENGRGNFPPRFSGLQFPNYSSELNVNALELDDSALYLCASSGQGTTGELFFGEGSRLTVL.